Below, 30 T cell receptor beta chains from the same sample are listed, as sequenced in a study of blood T cells in healthy people across ages. A J-beta primer mix and a sample-barcoded 5' primer were used in a second PCR of about 6 to 12 cycles. TCRdb analysed the 5' RACE reads with MiXCR anew, one entry per CDR3 protein. This table has 850,000 to 1,100,000 distinct CDR3 sequences, under 40% appearing once. Sequencing input: blood. These receptors came from a young man in good health.

DNA of the CDR3: TGCAGTGCTAGAGACTACAGCAGATCTTACAATGAGCAGTTCTTC. Translation: CSARDYSRSYNEQFF. The chain couples TRBV20-1 to TRBJ2-1; D is unresolved. This CDR3 region has 15 residues. The V gene's germline CDR1 is DFQATT and CDR2 SNEGSKA (reference sequence). The ends were cut back, 0 bases at V and 4 bases at J, with 13 bases in the middle.

The rearrangement uses TRBV4-2 and TRBJ1-1; D not certain. CDR1 is LGHNA, CDR2 YNFKEQ, per germline. Between the trimmed V and J ends, which lost 0 bases and 6 bases, there was a span of 17 bases. The CDR3 length is 16 residues. CDR3 bases: TGTGCCAGCAGCCAAGATTCGAAGGGAGGCTTCCCTGAAGCTTTCTTT. It codes for CASSQDSKGGFPEAFF.

About this clonotype itself: A much larger clone lies a single base off, so this may be a read error. The J gene is TRBJ2-5, the V gene TRBV10-3; 8 bases fit TRBD1. With the DNA end fitting TRBJ2-7 better, the J assignment may be wrong. This CDR3 has 16 residues. CDR1 and CDR2 from the germline V gene are ENHRY and SYGVKD. CDR3 residues: CAISTTVGTGVYEQYF. The CDR3 region has the DNA TGTGCCATCAGTACTACCGTTGGGACAGGTGTCTACGAGCAGTACTTC.

This chain joins TRBV12-3 or TRBV12-4 and TRBJ2-1; 7 bases are a match to TRBD1. J lost 2 bases, V lost 0 bases, and 4 bases had no gene match. The length of the CDR3 is 16 residues. CDR3 in amino acids: CASSLARDRAYNEQFF. The CDR3 nucleotides read TGTGCCAGCAGTTTAGCGAGAGACAGGGCCTACAATGAGCAGTTCTTC.

This clonotype came up a few times. This chain connects TRBV4-1 to TRBJ1-2; weak D call: TRBD1 (5 bases). Trimming pared 0 bases from V and 8 bases from J, leaving 16 bases between. Germline V gene data show CDR1 as MGHRA and CDR2 as YSYEKL. This CDR3 spans 15 amino acids. The CDR3 DNA is TGCGCCAGCAGCCAAGACTCGAGGGGAAAGCGCGGCTACACCTTC. It specifies CASSQDSRGKRGYTF.

This chain connects TRBV27 to TRBJ2-4; the D is unclear. The CDR3 is 18 amino acids. Trimming left V 5 bases short and J 2 bases short, with 22 bases between. Germline CDR1 reads MNHEY; CDR2 reads SMNVEV (reference sequence). This CDR3 is CASSPLLHGRRSKNIQYF. The CDR3 DNA sequence: TGTGCCAGCAGTCCTCTCCTGCACGGGCGACGGTCCAAAAACATTCAGTACTTC.

This clonotype has only one observation. This rearrangement joins TRBV12-3 or TRBV12-4 to TRBJ2-3; 9 bases fit TRBD2. The CDR3 has 15 amino acids. Trimming at V came to 6 bases and at J to 11 bases, leaving 15 bases not matched to a gene. The CDR3 is CASSSSGASTDVQYF. CDR3 bases: TGTGCCAGCAGCTCTAGCGGGGCCAGCACAGATGTGCAGTATTTT.

This clonotype appeared once. This chain uses TRBV4-2 with TRBJ1-2; a weak D match, TRBD1 (6 bases). Trimming took off 0 bases at V and 6 bases at J, with 17 bases between the two ends. The V gene's germline CDR1 is LGHNA and CDR2 YNFKEQ. CDR3 length: 16 amino acids. CDR3 residues: CASSQDSRGPRNGYTF. The CDR3 DNA follows: TGTGCCAGCAGCCAAGATAGCAGGGGCCCGAGGAATGGCTACACCTTC.

V is TRBV12-3 or TRBV12-4 and J is TRBJ1-3; D not certain. Trimming stripped 7 bases from V and 0 bases from J, with 10 bases between. The CDR3 runs 14 residues. CDR3 region: CASTASSSGNTIYF. The DNA of the CDR3 is TGTGCCAGCACGGCTAGTAGCTCTGGAAACACCATATATTTT.

The chain has TRBV20-1 and TRBJ1-2; weak D call: TRBD1 (6 bases). Germline V gives CDR1 DFQATT, CDR2 SNEGSKA (reference sequence). V lost 3 bases to trimming and J lost 8 bases, with 25 bases between them. This CDR3 has 16 residues. CDR3: CSARREYWGDTGGYTF. In nucleotides, the CDR3 is TGCAGTGCTAGGAGGGAGTATTGGGGGGACACGGGGGGCTACACCTTC.

This sequence joins TRBV5-5 and TRBJ2-3; the D gene is possibly TRBD2 (5 bases). There are 13 residues in the CDR3. Looked up from germline, CDR1 is SGHKS and CDR2 is YYEKEE (reference sequence). V lost 4 bases and J 2 bases, leaving 8 bases between the germline ends. CDR3 loop: CASSPEATDTQYF. Here the CDR3 DNA reads TGTGCCAGCAGCCCGGAGGCCACAGATACGCAGTATTTT.

This clonotype showed up just a few times. V is TRBV7-2 and J is TRBJ2-5; maybe TRBD1 (6 bases). The J call is uncertain, as TRBJ2-7 better fits the DNA end. The CDR3 extends over 14 amino acids. Looked up from germline, CDR1 is SGHTA and CDR2 is FQGNSA. CDR3 amino acids: CASRLTTGNYEQYF. The CDR3, as DNA: TGTGCCAGCAGACTTACTACAGGGAACTACGAGCAGTACTTC.

This clonotype was seen a handful of times. The chain has TRBV25-1 and TRBJ2-7, with D uncertain. Germline-derived CDR1 and CDR2 are MGHDK and SYGVNS. Trimming took 5 bases from V and 6 from J, leaving 11 bases between them. The CDR3 length is 12 residues. For the CDR3, the DNA is TGTGCCAGCAGTATTGGGTGGGGCGAGCAGTACTTC. Translation gives CASSIGWGEQYF.

V gene TRBV13 combines with J gene TRBJ1-1; D unresolved. Germline V gene sequence: CDR1 PRHDT, CDR2 FYEKMQ (reference sequence). CDR3 size: 14 residues. Trimming left V 5 bases short and J 1 base short, with 11 bases between. CDR3 nucleotides: TGTGCCAGCAGCGTAATATTAAGGAACACTGAAGCTTTCTTT. Protein product: CASSVILRNTEAFF.

DNA of the CDR3: TGTGCCAGCAGTCTCTGGGAGATACAAGAGACCCAGTACTTC. Protein: CASSLWEIQETQYF. The chain employs TRBV28 and TRBJ2-5, with D possibly being TRBD2 (5 bases). CDR3 length equals 14 residues. Trimming stripped 5 bases from V and 2 bases from J, with 12 bases between. Germline V gene data show CDR1 as MDHEN and CDR2 as SYDVKM.

V and J are TRBV29-1 and TRBJ2-1; TRBD2 matches at 8 bases. This CDR3 is built from 14 residues. Per germline, CDR1 SQVTM and CDR2 ANQGSEA. Losses at the gene ends were 6 bases for V and 9 bases for J; bases not matched to a gene: 13. The DNA of the CDR3 is TGCAGCGTCCTCGACGGGAGGGGGGGCAGTGAGCAGTTCTTC. This sequence encodes CSVLDGRGGSEQFF.

The V gene is TRBV9, the J gene TRBJ2-1, with TRBD2 as a possible D gene (5 bases). Trimming cost V 0 bases and J 2 bases, with 6 bases left between them. The CDR3 length is 14 residues. CDR1 and CDR2 (germline): SGDLS, YYNGEE. The CDR3 is CASSVGGPYNEQFF. The CDR3 DNA follows: TGTGCCAGCAGCGTAGGAGGGCCCTACAATGAGCAGTTCTTC.

In this sample, this clonotype turned up a few times. The chain employs TRBV6-5 and TRBJ2-3; no firm D call. Germline V CDR1 and CDR2: MNHEY, SVGAGI. The CDR3 extends over 19 amino acids. V shed 0 bases and J shed 0 bases, with 19 bases lying between them. The CDR3 reads CASSYSSRPRSWSTDTQYF. CDR3 in DNA: TGTGCCAGCAGTTACTCGAGTCGCCCCAGGAGTTGGAGCACAGATACGCAGTATTTT.

The chain has TRBV27 and TRBJ2-3; 7 positions match TRBD2. The germline gives CDR1 MNHEY, CDR2 SMNVEV (reference sequence). With 4 bases clipped from V and 2 bases from J, the junction kept 3 bases outside the gene matches. The CDR3 totals 14 residues. For the CDR3, the DNA is TGTGCCAGCAGTTACCGGGGGGACACAGATACGCAGTATTTT. Its translation is CASSYRGDTDTQYF.

This clonotype was found a few times. The chain uses TRBV9 and TRBJ2-3; 9 bases align to TRBD2. This CDR3 region has 15 residues. The V and J ends lost 0 bases and 6 bases, in that order; junction bases with no gene match: 5. CDR1 is SGDLS and CDR2 is YYNGEE in the germline V gene. CDR3 in DNA: TGTGCCAGCAGCGTAGCTAGCGGGGACACGGATACGCAGTATTTT. It is translated as CASSVASGDTDTQYF.

This clonotype occurred many times. The rearrangement links TRBV6-1 to TRBJ1-2; a weak D match, TRBD1 (5 bases). The germline V and J ends were trimmed by 3 bases and 3 bases, with 8 bases remaining between them. This CDR3 comprises 13 residues. The germline V gene has CDR1 MNHNS and CDR2 SASEGT. Here the CDR3 reads CASSDGRDYGYTF. In DNA, the CDR3 is TGTGCCAGCAGTGACGGCAGGGACTATGGCTACACCTTC.

This clonotype appeared a few times. The chain links TRBV20-1 to TRBJ2-1; possible D gene TRBD2, 5 bases. The CDR3 length is 13 residues. V was pared by 8 bases and J by 2 bases, with 13 bases between. The germline CDR1 and CDR2 sequences are DFQATT and SNEGSKA (reference sequence). As DNA, the CDR3 is TGCAGTCAATACGGGCGGGCCTACAATGAGCAGTTCTTC. This codes for CSQYGRAYNEQFF.

The genes are TRBV5-1 and TRBJ2-1, with D uncertain. With 1 base removed from V and 7 bases from J, the gap between germline ends came to 9 bases. The CDR3 is made up of 13 amino acids. Per the germline V gene, CDR1 is SGHRS and CDR2 is YFSETQ. CDR3 region: CASSLSVRNEQFF. CDR3 sequence (DNA): TGCGCCAGCAGCTTGAGTGTCCGGAATGAGCAGTTCTTC.

The chain employs TRBV3-1 and TRBJ2-5; TRBD1 is a possible D gene (6 bases). CDR1 is LGHDT and CDR2 is YNNKEL in the germline V gene (reference sequence). V was pared by 0 bases and J by 5 bases, with 19 bases between. This CDR3 region has 17 residues. The CDR3, as DNA: TGTGCCAGCAGCCAAGAATACAGGGATGGACTTGAGGAGACCCAGTACTTC. Translation: CASSQEYRDGLEETQYF.

There are many counts of this clonotype. V and J are TRBV27 and TRBJ1-2, with D hard to call. Germline-derived CDR1 and CDR2 are MNHEY and SMNVEV (reference sequence). There are 14 residues in the CDR3. V was clipped by 6 bases and J by 6 bases, with 17 bases between them. Written as DNA, the CDR3 is TGTGCCAGCAGACCGATGCCGGATGCTGATGGCTACACCTTC. This gives the protein CASRPMPDADGYTF.

The rearrangement joins TRBV28 to TRBJ1-1, with D perhaps matching TRBD1 (6 bases). The germline V gene encodes CDR1 MDHEN and CDR2 SYDVKM. Trimming pared 7 bases from V and 4 bases from J, leaving 13 bases between. This CDR3 has 13 residues. CDR3 sequence reads: CASIATGGTEAFF. CDR3 DNA sequence: TGTGCCAGCATTGCGACAGGAGGCACTGAAGCTTTCTTT.

This clonotype was counted a few times. The chain links TRBV20-1 to TRBJ1-5, with D possibly matching TRBD1 (5 bases). The V gene lost 6 bases and the J gene lost 2 bases, with 14 bases spanning the gap. Germline CDR1 and CDR2: DFQATT and SNEGSKA (reference sequence). This CDR3 is built from 14 residues. The CDR3 spells CSAIAGGGNQPQHF. For the CDR3, the DNA is TGCAGTGCGATTGCGGGAGGGGGCAATCAGCCCCAGCATTTT.

J is TRBJ2-5 and V is TRBV5-1; 9 positions agree with TRBD1. Germline V gene lookup returns CDR1 SGHRS and CDR2 YFSETQ. The CDR3 is 14 amino acids. V gave up 7 bases and J gave up 6 bases; unmatched junction bases: 10. The CDR3 protein is CASQDRGIEKTQYF. The CDR3 region has the DNA TGCGCCAGCCAGGACAGGGGAATTGAGAAGACCCAGTACTTC.

The chain recombines TRBV18 with TRBJ2-3; D may be TRBD2 (7 bases). CDR3 length: 14 amino acids. The germline V gene has CDR1 KGHSH and CDR2 LQKENI. Between the trimmed V and J ends, which lost 2 bases and 6 bases, there was a span of 12 bases. In DNA form, the CDR3 reads TGTGCCAGCTCACCATTACAGGGAGGGGATACGCAGTATTTT. Translation gives CASSPLQGGDTQYF.

This clonotype was detected ten times or more. The CDR3 is CASIGPPTDTQYF. CDR3 nucleotide sequence: TGTGCCAGCATAGGGCCACCCACAGATACGCAGTATTTT. The chain combines TRBV12-3 or TRBV12-4 with TRBJ2-3; D call uncertain. The CDR3 is 13 residues long. Trimming pared 7 bases from V and 2 bases from J, leaving 10 bases between.